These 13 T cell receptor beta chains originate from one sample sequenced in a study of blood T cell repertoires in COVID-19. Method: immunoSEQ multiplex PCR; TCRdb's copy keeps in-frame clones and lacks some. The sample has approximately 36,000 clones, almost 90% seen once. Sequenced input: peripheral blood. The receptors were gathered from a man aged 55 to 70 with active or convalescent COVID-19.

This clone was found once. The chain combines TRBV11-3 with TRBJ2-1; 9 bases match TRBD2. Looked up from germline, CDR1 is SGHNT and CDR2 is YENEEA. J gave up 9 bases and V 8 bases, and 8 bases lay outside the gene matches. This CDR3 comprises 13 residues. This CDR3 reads CASSRGRDGEQFF. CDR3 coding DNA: TGTGCCAGCTCTCGCGGGAGGGATGGTGAGCAGTTCTTC.

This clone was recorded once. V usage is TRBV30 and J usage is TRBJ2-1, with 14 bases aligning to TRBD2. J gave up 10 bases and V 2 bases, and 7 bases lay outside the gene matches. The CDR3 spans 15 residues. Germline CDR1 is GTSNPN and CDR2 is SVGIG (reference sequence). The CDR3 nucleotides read TGTGCCTGGAGTTATGGGGGACTAGCGGGAGTCGAGCAGTTCTTC. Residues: CAWSYGGLAGVEQFF.

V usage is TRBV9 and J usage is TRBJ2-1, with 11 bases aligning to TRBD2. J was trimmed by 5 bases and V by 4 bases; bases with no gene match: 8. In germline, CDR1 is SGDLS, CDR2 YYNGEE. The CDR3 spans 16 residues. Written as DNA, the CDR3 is TGTGCCAGCAGCCCCCACCCACTAGCGGGAGACAATGAGCAGTTCTTC. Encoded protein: CASSPHPLAGDNEQFF.

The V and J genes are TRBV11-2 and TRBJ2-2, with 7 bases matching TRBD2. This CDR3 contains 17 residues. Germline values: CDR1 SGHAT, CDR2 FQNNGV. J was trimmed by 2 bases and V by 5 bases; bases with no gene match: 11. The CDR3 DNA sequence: TGTGCCAGCAGCCCTTACTCTAGCGGAGTTAACACCGGGGAGCTGTTTTTT. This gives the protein CASSPYSSGVNTGELFF. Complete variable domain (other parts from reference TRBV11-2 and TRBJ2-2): EAGVAQSPRYKIIEKRQSVAFWCNPISGHATLYWYQQILGQGPKLLIQFQNNGVVDDSQLPKDRFSAERLKGVDSTLKIQPAKLEDSAVYLCASSPYSSGVNTGELFFGEGSRLTVL.

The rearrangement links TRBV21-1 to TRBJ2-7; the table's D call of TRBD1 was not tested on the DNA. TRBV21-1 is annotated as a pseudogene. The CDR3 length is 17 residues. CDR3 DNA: TGTGCCAGCAGCAAAGTGGGTGGAGGACAGGGGAACTACGAGCAGTACTTC. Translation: CASSKVGGGQGNYEQYF.

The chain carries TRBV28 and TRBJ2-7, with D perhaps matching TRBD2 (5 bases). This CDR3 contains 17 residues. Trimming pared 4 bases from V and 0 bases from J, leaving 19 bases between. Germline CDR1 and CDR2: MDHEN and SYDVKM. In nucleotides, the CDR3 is TGTGCCAGCAGTTCCGGCCCGATCCCCCGGGGCTCCTACGAGCAGTACTTC. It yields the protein CASSSGPIPRGSYEQYF.

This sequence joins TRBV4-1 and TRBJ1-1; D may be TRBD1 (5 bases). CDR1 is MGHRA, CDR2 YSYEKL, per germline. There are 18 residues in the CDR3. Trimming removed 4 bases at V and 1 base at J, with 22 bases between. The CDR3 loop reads CASSLPLGREGRNTEAFF. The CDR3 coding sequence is TGCGCCAGCAGCCTTCCTCTGGGGCGGGAGGGAAGGAACACTGAAGCTTTCTTT.

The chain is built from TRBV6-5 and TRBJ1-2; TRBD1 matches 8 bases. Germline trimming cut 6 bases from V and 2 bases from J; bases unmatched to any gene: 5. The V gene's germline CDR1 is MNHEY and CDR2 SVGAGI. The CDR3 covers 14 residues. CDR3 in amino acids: CASSRRTGNYGYTF. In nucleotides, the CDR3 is TGTGCCAGCAGCCGGCGGACAGGGAACTATGGCTACACCTTC.

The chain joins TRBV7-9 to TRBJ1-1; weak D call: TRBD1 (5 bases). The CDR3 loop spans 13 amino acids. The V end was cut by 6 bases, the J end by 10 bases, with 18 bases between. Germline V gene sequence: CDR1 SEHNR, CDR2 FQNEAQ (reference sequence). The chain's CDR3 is CASSSGAGRGAFF. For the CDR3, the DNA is TGTGCCAGCAGTTCTGGGGCGGGGCGTGGAGCTTTCTTT.

The CDR3 reads CAWSKSWAGGTDTQYF. DNA for the CDR3: TGTGCCTGGAGTAAGAGTTGGGCGGGGGGCACAGATACGCAGTATTTT. The rearrangement links TRBV30 to TRBJ2-3; 7 positions match TRBD2. Per the germline V gene, CDR1 is GTSNPN and CDR2 is SVGIG (reference sequence). This CDR3 comprises 16 residues. V dropped 2 bases and J dropped 1; count of bases not matched to a gene: 9.

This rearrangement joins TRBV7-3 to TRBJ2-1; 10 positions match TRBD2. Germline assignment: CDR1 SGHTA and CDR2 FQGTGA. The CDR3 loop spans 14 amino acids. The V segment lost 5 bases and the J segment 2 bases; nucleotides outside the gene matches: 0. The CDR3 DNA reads TGTGCCAGCAGCCTAGCGGGAGCCTACAATGAGCAGTTCTTC. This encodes CASSLAGAYNEQFF.

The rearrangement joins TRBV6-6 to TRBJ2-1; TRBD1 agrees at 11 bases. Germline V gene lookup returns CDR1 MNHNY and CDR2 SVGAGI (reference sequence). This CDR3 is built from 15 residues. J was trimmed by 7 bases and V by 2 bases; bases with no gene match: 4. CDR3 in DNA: TGTGCCAGCAGTTACACCGGGACAGGGGGAAATGAGCAGTTCTTC. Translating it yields CASSYTGTGGNEQFF.

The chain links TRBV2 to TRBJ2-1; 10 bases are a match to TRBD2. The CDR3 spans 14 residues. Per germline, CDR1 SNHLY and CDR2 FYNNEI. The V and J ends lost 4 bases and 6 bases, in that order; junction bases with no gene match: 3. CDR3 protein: CASSGAGGPNEQFF. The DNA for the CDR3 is TGTGCCAGCAGTGGAGCGGGAGGGCCCAATGAGCAGTTCTTC.